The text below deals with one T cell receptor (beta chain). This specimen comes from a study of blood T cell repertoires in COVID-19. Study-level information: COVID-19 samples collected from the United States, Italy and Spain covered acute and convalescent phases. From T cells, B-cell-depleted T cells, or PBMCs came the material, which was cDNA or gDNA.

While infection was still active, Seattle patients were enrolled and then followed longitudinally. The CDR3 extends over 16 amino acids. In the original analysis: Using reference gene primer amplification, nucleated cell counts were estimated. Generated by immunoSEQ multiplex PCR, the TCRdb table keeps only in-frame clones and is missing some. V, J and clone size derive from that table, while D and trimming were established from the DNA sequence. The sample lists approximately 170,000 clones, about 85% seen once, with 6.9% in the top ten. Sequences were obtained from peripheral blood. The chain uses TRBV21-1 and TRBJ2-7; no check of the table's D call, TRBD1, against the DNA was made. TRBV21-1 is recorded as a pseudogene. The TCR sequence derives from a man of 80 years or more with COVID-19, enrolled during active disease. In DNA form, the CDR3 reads TGTGCCAGCAGCAAAGAGGAGACAGCGACAGACTACGAGCAGTACTTC. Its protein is CASSKEETATDYEQYF.